The entry below gives a single TCR beta chain sequence along with its context. CDR1 is SGHKS and CDR2 is YYEKEE in the germline V gene (reference sequence). The CDR3 has 12 residues. Deletions cut 4 bases from V and 9 bases from J, with 13 bases between. This sample is part of a study of shared clonotypes between healthy human individuals. Measured with immunoSEQ multiplex PCR; TCRdb has only the in-frame clones, and not every one. The sample shows about 1 million clones, around 75% of them seen only once. The specimen was memory CD4+ T cells sorted from blood. As for subset: CD45RA-negative fraction. The rearrangement links TRBV5-5 to TRBJ2-5; D is unresolved. The receptor was derived from a man in his late teens or twenties in good health. The CDR3 protein is CASSLTQTPQYF. For the CDR3, the DNA is TGTGCCAGCAGCCTGACCCAGACCCCCCAGTACTTC.